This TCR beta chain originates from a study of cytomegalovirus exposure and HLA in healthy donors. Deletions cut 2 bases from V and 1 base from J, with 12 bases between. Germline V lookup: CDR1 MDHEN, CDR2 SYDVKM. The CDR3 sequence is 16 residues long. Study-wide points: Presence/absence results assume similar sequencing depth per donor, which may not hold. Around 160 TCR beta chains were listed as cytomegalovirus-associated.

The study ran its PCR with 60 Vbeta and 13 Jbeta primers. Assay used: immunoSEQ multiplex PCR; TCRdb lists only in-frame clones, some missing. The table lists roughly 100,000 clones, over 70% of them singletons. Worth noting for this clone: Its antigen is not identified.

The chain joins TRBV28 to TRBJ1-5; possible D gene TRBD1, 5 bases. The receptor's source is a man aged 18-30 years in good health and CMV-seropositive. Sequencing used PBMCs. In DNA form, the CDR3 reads TGTGCCAGCAGTTTAAGGCCTGGGGGGAGCAATCAGCCCCAGCATTTT. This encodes CASSLRPGGSNQPQHF.